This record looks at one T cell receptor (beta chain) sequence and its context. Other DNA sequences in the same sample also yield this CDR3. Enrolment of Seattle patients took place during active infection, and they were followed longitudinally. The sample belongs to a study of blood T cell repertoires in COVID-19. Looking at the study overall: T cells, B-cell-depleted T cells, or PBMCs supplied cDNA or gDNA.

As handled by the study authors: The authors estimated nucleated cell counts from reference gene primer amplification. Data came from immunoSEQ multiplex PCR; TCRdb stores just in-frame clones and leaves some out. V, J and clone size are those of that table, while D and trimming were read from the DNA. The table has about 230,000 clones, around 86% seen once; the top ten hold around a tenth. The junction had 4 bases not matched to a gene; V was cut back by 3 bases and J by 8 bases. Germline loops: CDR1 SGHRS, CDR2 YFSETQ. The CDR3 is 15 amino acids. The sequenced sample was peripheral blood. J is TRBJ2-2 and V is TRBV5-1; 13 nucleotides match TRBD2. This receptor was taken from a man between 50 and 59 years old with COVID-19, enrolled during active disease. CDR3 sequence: CASSWTSGSRGELFF. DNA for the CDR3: TGCGCCAGCAGCTGGACTAGCGGGAGTAGGGGGGAGCTGTTTTTT.